The 8 T cell receptor beta chains in this list originate from one sample, sequenced in a study of PD-L1 blockade in urothelial cancer. Regarding time point: peripheral blood 6 weeks after treatment start. Using immunoSEQ multiplex PCR, the repertoire was profiled, and TCRdb retains in-frame clones only, with some absent. This table has approximately 91,000 clones, 75% to 90% appearing once. The sequenced sample was PBMCs, obtained around atezolizumab (anti-PD-L1) treatment. These receptors were collected from a man between 65 and 85 years old with urothelial cancer.

J is TRBJ1-1 and V is TRBV6-4; the match to TRBD1 covers 7 bases. Germline V gene sequence: CDR1 MRHNA, CDR2 SNTAGT. The CDR3 extends over 13 amino acids. V trimming: 5 bases; J trimming: 0 bases; junction bases outside the gene matches: 0. The CDR3 bases are TGTGCCAGCAGTCAGGGGGTGAACACTGAAGCTTTCTTT. It codes for CASSQGVNTEAFF.

This clone was counted once. V and J are TRBV7-9 and TRBJ2-1; D ambiguous. This CDR3 has 14 amino acids. Trimming pared 3 bases from V and 9 bases from J, leaving 15 bases between. Germline V gene sequence: CDR1 SEHNR, CDR2 FQNEAQ (reference sequence). CDR3 residues: CASSFTTVVIEQFF. The DNA of the CDR3 is TGTGCCAGCAGCTTTACCACGGTTGTAATTGAGCAGTTCTTC.

The table lists this clone with a few counts. The chain recombines TRBV25-1 with TRBJ2-1; 9 bases are shared with TRBD2. Germline CDR1 is MGHDK and CDR2 is SYGVNS. V shed 4 bases, J shed 1 base, and the junction held 2 bases outside the gene matches. The CDR3 spans 15 residues. CDR3 region: CASSGLAGSYNEQFF. In DNA form, the CDR3 reads TGTGCCAGCAGTGGTCTAGCGGGGTCCTACAATGAGCAGTTCTTC.

The rearrangement links TRBV18 to TRBJ1-1; 7 nucleotides match TRBD1. The germline CDR1 and CDR2 sequences are KGHSH and LQKENI. This CDR3 contains 19 residues. With 2 bases clipped from V and 2 bases from J, the junction kept 17 bases outside the gene matches. As DNA, the CDR3 is TGTGCCAGCTCACCATCACGCGAGACAGGGAAGGGGGTTAACACTGAAGCTTTCTTT. It specifies CASSPSRETGKGVNTEAFF.

This chain joins TRBV4-3 and TRBJ2-7; D perhaps matches TRBD1 (6 bases). The germline V and J ends were trimmed by 0 bases and 3 bases, with 12 bases remaining between them. The CDR3 contains 15 residues. The V gene's germline CDR1 is LGHNA and CDR2 YSLEER. The CDR3 region is CASSQDRQAFYEQYF. The CDR3 nucleotides read TGCGCCAGCAGCCAAGATCGACAGGCCTTCTACGAGCAGTACTTC.

The chain employs TRBV7-9 and TRBJ1-4; 8 bases are shared with TRBD1. The J segment lost 5 bases and the V segment lost 5 bases, leaving 10 bases of the junction unmatched. The germline V gene encodes CDR1 SEHNR and CDR2 FQNEAQ (reference sequence). The CDR3 extends over 16 amino acids. The chain's CDR3 is CASSPSRRQGNEKLFF. CDR3 nucleotide sequence: TGTGCCAGCAGCCCTAGCCGTAGACAGGGGAATGAAAAACTGTTTTTT.

This chain uses TRBV7-9 with TRBJ1-1; 8 bases line up with TRBD1. This CDR3 has 13 amino acids. Germline-derived CDR1 and CDR2 are SEHNR and FQNEAQ (reference sequence). The trim removed 6 bases at V and 10 bases at J, leaving 10 bases unmatched. CDR3 residues: CASSSAGGAGAFF. CDR3 nucleotide sequence: TGTGCCAGCAGTTCCGCAGGGGGCGCAGGAGCTTTCTTT.

The V and J genes are TRBV5-1 and TRBJ1-5; 9 bases match TRBD1. Germline trimming cut 2 bases from V and 2 bases from J; bases unmatched to any gene: 2. The V gene's germline CDR1 is SGHRS and CDR2 YFSETQ. This CDR3 has 15 amino acids. This CDR3 reads CASSFTGGRNQPQHF. The CDR3, as DNA: TGCGCCAGCAGCTTTACAGGGGGCCGCAATCAGCCCCAGCATTTT.